What follows describes a single T cell receptor (beta chain). Its specificity is unknown. This entry is derived from a study of cytotoxic CD8 clonotypes in ibrutinib-treated CLL. TCRdb's table, derived via immunoSEQ multiplex PCR, lists solely in-frame clones and lacks some. The sample consists of about 120,000 clones, 55% to 75% of them appearing once. Regarding the study as a whole: At progression, clonality fell back toward baseline after rising at ibrutinib response.

The sequence was collected from a human donor with chronic lymphocytic leukemia. Sample: PBMCs, taken after 24 months of ibrutinib treatment.

The CDR3 loop reads CASSGGGFSYEQYF. The CDR3 nucleotides read TGCGCCAGCAGTGGGGGGGGATTCTCCTACGAGCAGTACTTC. The V gene is TRBV23-1, the J gene TRBJ2-7; 7 positions agree with TRBD2. TRBV23-1 is an ORF, and what it does is uncertain. This CDR3 is 14 amino acids long. V lost 5 bases to trimming and J lost 0 bases; unmatched junction nucleotides: 4.